The rows below give T cell receptor beta chains drawn from one sample of a study of blood T cell repertoires in COVID-19. Sequencing used immunoSEQ multiplex PCR; TCRdb keeps in-frame clones, though not all of them. The table lists 200,000 to 300,000 clones, roughly 90% of them singletons. The sequencing sample was made of peripheral blood. Source of these receptors: a man in his thirties or forties with active or convalescent COVID-19. Each CDR3 is given with its conserved first and last residue. The D gene is left open where the match is weak. Some rows have no size entry. The others give once, few or many, or a class for an expanded clone.

D gene: -
J gene: TRBJ1-4
V gene: TRBV5-6
clone size: -
CDR3 protein: CASSFLGTTDEKLFF
CDR3 DNA: TGTGCCAGCAGCTTCCTCGGGACTACTGATGAAAAACTGTTTTTT

D gene: TRBD2
J gene: TRBJ2-1
V gene: TRBV9
clone size: -
CDR3 protein: CASSLSGGVNEQFF
CDR3 DNA: TGTGCCAGCAGCCTTAGCGGGGGGGTCAATGAGCAGTTCTTC

D gene: -
J gene: TRBJ2-5
V gene: TRBV5-4
clone size: -
CDR3 protein: CASSLRGIQETQYF
CDR3 DNA: TGTGCCAGCAGCTTGCGAGGGATCCAAGAGACCCAGTACTTC

D gene: TRBD1
J gene: TRBJ2-6
V gene: TRBV10-1
clone size: -
CDR3 protein: CASRPCMDRGFSGANVLTF
CDR3 DNA: TGCGCCAGCAGGCCCTGCATGGACAGGGGGTTCTCTGGGGCCAACGTCCTGACTTTC

D gene: -
J gene: TRBJ1-6
V gene: TRBV27
clone size: -
CDR3 protein: CASSSGPSSYNSPLHF
CDR3 DNA: TGTGCCAGCAGTTCCGGTCCGAGCTCCTATAATTCACCCCTCCACTTT

D gene: -
J gene: TRBJ2-1
V gene: TRBV5-5
clone size: -
CDR3 protein: CASSLGRADNEQFF
CDR3 DNA: TGTGCCAGCAGCTTGGGGAGGGCGGACAATGAGCAGTTCTTC

D gene: -
J gene: TRBJ2-1
V gene: TRBV6-2/TRBV6-3
clone size: -
CDR3 protein: CASSYSGEYNEQFF
CDR3 DNA: TGTGCCAGCAGTTACTCCGGAGAGTACAATGAGCAGTTCTTC

D gene: TRBD1
J gene: TRBJ1-3
V gene: TRBV4-2
clone size: -
CDR3 protein: CASSSQETGGNTIYF
CDR3 DNA: TGTGCCAGCAGCTCCCAAGAGACAGGGGGAAACACCATATATTTT

D gene: -
J gene: TRBJ1-5
V gene: TRBV6-2/TRBV6-3
clone size: -
CDR3 protein: CASSQDGHPNQPQHF
CDR3 DNA: TGTGCCAGCAGCCAGGACGGACACCCTAATCAGCCCCAGCATTTT

D gene: TRBD1
J gene: TRBJ2-7
V gene: TRBV12-5
clone size: -
CDR3 protein: CASGLGQGAKHEQYF
CDR3 DNA: TGTGCTAGTGGTTTAGGACAGGGGGCAAAGCACGAGCAGTACTTC

D gene: TRBD1
J gene: TRBJ1-4
V gene: TRBV5-1
clone size: -
CDR3 protein: CASSRTGTDEKLFF
CDR3 DNA: TGCGCCAGCAGCAGGACAGGGACGGATGAAAAACTGTTTTTT

D gene: TRBD1
J gene: TRBJ2-7
V gene: TRBV6-6
clone size: -
CDR3 protein: CASSYGQGRYEQYF
CDR3 DNA: TGTGCCAGCAGTTACGGACAGGGTCGGTACGAGCAGTACTTC

D gene: -
J gene: TRBJ1-1
V gene: TRBV7-9
clone size: -
CDR3 protein: CASSLGEKVRGDTEAFF
CDR3 DNA: TGTGCCAGCAGCTTAGGGGAAAAAGTCAGGGGAGACACTGAAGCTTTCTTT

D gene: -
J gene: TRBJ1-2
V gene: TRBV5-6
clone size: -
CDR3 protein: CASSPDSYGYTF
CDR3 DNA: TGTGCCAGCAGCCCGGACAGCTATGGCTACACCTTC

D gene: -
J gene: TRBJ2-5
V gene: TRBV5-1
clone size: -
CDR3 protein: CASSLSHKGVETQYF
CDR3 DNA: TGCGCCAGCAGCTTATCGCACAAGGGGGTAGAGACCCAGTACTTC

D gene: -
J gene: TRBJ1-4
V gene: TRBV6-5
clone size: few
CDR3 protein: CASRRAFAEKLFF
CDR3 DNA: TGTGCCAGCAGGCGAGCCTTCGCTGAAAAACTGTTTTTT

D gene: -
J gene: TRBJ2-2
V gene: TRBV13
clone size: -
CDR3 protein: CASSPETVAGELFF
CDR3 DNA: TGTGCCAGCAGCCCGGAGACAGTTGCCGGGGAGCTGTTTTTT

D gene: TRBD1
J gene: TRBJ2-2
V gene: TRBV5-1
clone size: -
CDR3 protein: CASSGTGRELFF
CDR3 DNA: TGCGCCAGCAGCGGGACAGGCCGGGAGCTGTTTTTT

D gene: TRBD1
J gene: TRBJ1-3
V gene: TRBV10-2
clone size: -
CDR3 protein: CATGQGIDTIYF
CDR3 DNA: TGCGCCACCGGACAGGGGATCGACACCATATATTTT

D gene: -
J gene: TRBJ1-1
V gene: TRBV9
clone size: -
CDR3 protein: CASSVLGGEAFF
CDR3 DNA: TGTGCCAGCAGCGTACTGGGAGGGGAAGCTTTCTTT

D gene: -
J gene: TRBJ2-1
V gene: TRBV7-2
clone size: -
CDR3 protein: CASSSRAGRGSSYNEQFF
CDR3 DNA: TGTGCCAGCAGCTCACGCGCGGGAAGGGGAAGCTCCTACAATGAGCAGTTCTTC

D gene: -
J gene: TRBJ1-2
V gene: TRBV11-2
clone size: -
CDR3 protein: CASSLSGGNYGYTF
CDR3 DNA: TGTGCCAGCAGCTTATCGGGGGGTAACTATGGCTACACCTTC

D gene: -
J gene: TRBJ2-1
V gene: TRBV7-9
clone size: -
CDR3 protein: CASSLDGKTYNEQFF
CDR3 DNA: TGTGCCAGCAGCCTAGACGGGAAGACCTACAATGAGCAGTTCTTC

D gene: -
J gene: TRBJ2-7
V gene: TRBV15
clone size: -
CDR3 protein: CATSRGSAGYEQYF
CDR3 DNA: TGTGCCACCAGCAGAGGATCGGCAGGTTACGAGCAGTACTTC

D gene: -
J gene: TRBJ2-7
V gene: TRBV20-1
clone size: -
CDR3 protein: CSASHQVSYEQYF
CDR3 DNA: TGCAGTGCTAGTCACCAGGTATCCTACGAGCAGTACTTC

D gene: -
J gene: TRBJ1-1
V gene: TRBV9
clone size: -
CDR3 protein: CASSQLGQNTEAFF
CDR3 DNA: TGTGCCAGCAGTCAGCTGGGCCAAAACACTGAAGCTTTCTTT

D gene: -
J gene: TRBJ2-1
V gene: TRBV5-1
clone size: -
CDR3 protein: CASSLVPGRVGEQFF
CDR3 DNA: TGCGCCAGCAGCTTGGTCCCTGGTCGGGTTGGTGAGCAGTTCTTC

D gene: -
J gene: TRBJ1-3
V gene: TRBV5-4
clone size: -
CDR3 protein: CASSLSGSGNTIYF
CDR3 DNA: TGTGCCAGCAGCTTGTCGGGCTCTGGAAACACCATATATTTT

D gene: -
J gene: TRBJ2-5
V gene: TRBV19
clone size: -
CDR3 protein: CASSRWETQYF
CDR3 DNA: TGTGCCAGTAGTCGGTGGGAGACCCAGTACTTC

D gene: TRBD2
J gene: TRBJ2-2
V gene: TRBV6-6
clone size: -
CDR3 protein: CASGPSGLGTGELFF
CDR3 DNA: TGTGCCAGCGGGCCTAGCGGGTTAGGCACCGGGGAGCTGTTTTTT

D gene: TRBD1
J gene: TRBJ2-3
V gene: TRBV28
clone size: -
CDR3 protein: CASSFLGQEITDTQYF
CDR3 DNA: TGTGCCAGCAGTTTCCTAGGACAGGAGATCACAGATACGCAGTATTTT

D gene: TRBD2
J gene: TRBJ2-3
V gene: TRBV15
clone size: -
CDR3 protein: CATSSGRIGSGGGTDTQYF
CDR3 DNA: TGTGCCACCAGCTCCGGGAGGATTGGTAGCGGGGGTGGGACAGATACGCAGTATTTT

D gene: -
J gene: TRBJ2-5
V gene: TRBV5-6
clone size: -
CDR3 protein: CASNGGPLGETQYF
CDR3 DNA: TGTGCCAGCAACGGCGGGCCCCTCGGAGAGACCCAGTACTTC

D gene: -
J gene: TRBJ1-1
V gene: TRBV2
clone size: -
CDR3 protein: CASRHRGRDGNTEAFF
CDR3 DNA: TGTGCCAGCAGGCATCGTGGGCGGGACGGGAACACTGAAGCTTTCTTT

D gene: -
J gene: TRBJ2-7
V gene: TRBV18
clone size: -
CDR3 protein: CASSPLRTPAVSSYEQYF
CDR3 DNA: TGTGCCAGCTCACCACTCAGGACTCCAGCGGTAAGCTCCTACGAGCAGTACTTC

D gene: -
J gene: TRBJ2-1
V gene: TRBV6-5
clone size: -
CDR3 protein: CASTIGGALRNEQFF
CDR3 DNA: TGTGCCAGCACCATCGGAGGAGCTTTGAGGAATGAGCAGTTCTTC

D gene: -
J gene: TRBJ1-1
V gene: TRBV19
clone size: -
CDR3 protein: CASTPLVGRENTEAFF
CDR3 DNA: TGTGCCAGTACCCCCCTCGTTGGGAGAGAGAACACTGAAGCTTTCTTT

D gene: -
J gene: TRBJ2-1
V gene: TRBV5-1
clone size: -
CDR3 protein: CASSLRLYNEQFF
CDR3 DNA: TGCGCCAGCAGCTTGCGACTTTACAATGAGCAGTTCTTC

D gene: TRBD1
J gene: TRBJ1-1
V gene: TRBV7-8
clone size: -
CDR3 protein: CASSVRGTGGTEAFF
CDR3 DNA: TGTGCCAGCAGCGTAAGAGGGACAGGGGGCACTGAAGCTTTCTTT

D gene: TRBD1
J gene: TRBJ1-5
V gene: TRBV27
clone size: -
CDR3 protein: CASSSGQGNQPQHF
CDR3 DNA: TGTGCCAGCAGTTCGGGACAGGGGAATCAGCCCCAGCATTTT

D gene: TRBD1
J gene: TRBJ2-5
V gene: TRBV7-9
clone size: -
CDR3 protein: CASSEAGRTGGKETQYF
CDR3 DNA: TGTGCCAGCAGCGAGGCGGGGCGGACAGGGGGTAAAGAGACCCAGTACTTC

D gene: -
J gene: TRBJ2-3
V gene: TRBV27
clone size: -
CDR3 protein: CASRSAANTQYF
CDR3 DNA: TGTGCCAGCAGGTCGGCGGCGAATACGCAGTATTTT

D gene: TRBD2
J gene: TRBJ2-5
V gene: TRBV30
clone size: once
CDR3 protein: CAWSDRIAGGRTQYF
CDR3 DNA: TGTGCCTGGAGTGACCGAATAGCGGGGGGGCGGACCCAGTACTTC

D gene: TRBD1
J gene: TRBJ1-6
V gene: TRBV18
clone size: -
CDR3 protein: CASSPTGDRGSPLHF
CDR3 DNA: TGTGCCAGCTCACCAACTGGGGACAGGGGATCACCCCTCCACTTT

D gene: TRBD2
J gene: TRBJ2-1
V gene: TRBV19
clone size: -
CDR3 protein: CASSSVSGGAVEQFF
CDR3 DNA: TGTGCCAGTAGTTCGGTCAGCGGGGGGGCCGTTGAGCAGTTCTTC

D gene: TRBD2
J gene: TRBJ2-1
V gene: TRBV29-1
clone size: -
CDR3 protein: CSVGTSVYNEQFF
CDR3 DNA: TGCAGCGTTGGGACTAGCGTGTACAATGAGCAGTTCTTC

D gene: TRBD2
J gene: TRBJ2-7
V gene: TRBV15
clone size: -
CDR3 protein: CATSRELAGHEQYF
CDR3 DNA: TGTGCCACCAGCAGAGAGCTAGCGGGGCACGAGCAGTACTTC

D gene: -
J gene: TRBJ1-6
V gene: TRBV6-5
clone size: -
CDR3 protein: CASSHREYSPLHF
CDR3 DNA: TGTGCCAGCAGCCACAGGGAGTATTCACCCCTCCACTTT

D gene: -
J gene: TRBJ2-7
V gene: TRBV27
clone size: few
CDR3 protein: CASSLGALSYEQYF
CDR3 DNA: TGTGCCAGCAGTTTGGGCGCCCTCTCCTACGAGCAGTACTTC

D gene: -
J gene: TRBJ1-6
V gene: TRBV3-1/TRBV3-2
clone size: -
CDR3 protein: CASSQGGRSPLHF
CDR3 DNA: TGTGCCAGCAGCCAGGGAGGGCGTTCACCCCTCCACTTT

D gene: TRBD1
J gene: TRBJ2-7
V gene: TRBV25-1
clone size: -
CDR3 protein: CASRGTAAYEQYF
CDR3 DNA: TGTGCCAGCAGAGGGACAGCCGCCTACGAGCAGTACTTT